The sequence of this T cell receptor beta chain was determined in a study of T-cell reconstitution after alpha-beta-depleted transplantation in children. CDR3 size: 17 residues. Germline V gives CDR1 SEHNR, CDR2 FQNEAQ (reference sequence). Between the trimmed V and J ends, which lost 5 bases and 1 base, there was a span of 19 bases. Unique molecular identifiers were used to barcode this TCRbeta library. One entry per CDR3 protein, called by TCRdb with MiXCR from the PCR reads. This table holds about 540,000 distinct CDR3 sequences, approximately 16% found once. This clonotype was obtained from a human donor who donated a stem cell graft to a child with acute lymphoblastic leukemia. J is TRBJ2-3 and V is TRBV7-9; a possible D gene is TRBD2 (6 bases). The source was PBMCs from the stem cell graft donor, collected from the stem cell graft. CDR3 nucleotide sequence: TGTGCCAGCAGCATCCCCCCGAGCGGCGGGGGCACAGATACGCAGTATTTT. It specifies CASSIPPSGGGTDTQYF.